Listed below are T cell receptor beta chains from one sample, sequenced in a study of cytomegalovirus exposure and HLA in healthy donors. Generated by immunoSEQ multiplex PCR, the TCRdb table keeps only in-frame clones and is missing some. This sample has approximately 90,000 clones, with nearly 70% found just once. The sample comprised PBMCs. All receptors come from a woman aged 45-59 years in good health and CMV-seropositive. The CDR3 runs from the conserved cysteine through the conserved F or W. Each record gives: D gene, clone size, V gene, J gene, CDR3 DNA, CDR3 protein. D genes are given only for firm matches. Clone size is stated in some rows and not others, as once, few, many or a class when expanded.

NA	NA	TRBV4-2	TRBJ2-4	TGTGCCAGCAGCCAAGGAGAAGACACTCACATTCAGTACTTC	CASSQGEDTHIQYF
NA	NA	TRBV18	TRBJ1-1	TGTGCCAGCTCACAAACGACAGGAGTGGGCACTGAAGCTTTCTTT	CASSQTTGVGTEAFF
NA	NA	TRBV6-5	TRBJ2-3	TGTGCCAGCAGTTCCTCGGGACACATCACAGCTACGCAGTATTTT	CASSSSGHITATQYF
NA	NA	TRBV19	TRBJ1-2	TGTGCCAGTAGTACCCGCCAGGGCGGCGGCTACACCTTC	CASSTRQGGGYTF
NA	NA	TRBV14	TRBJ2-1	TGTGCCAGCAGCCCTCGTACTAGCCCCGCGGATGAGCAGTTCTTC	CASSPRTSPADEQFF
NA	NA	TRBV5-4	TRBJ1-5	TGTGCCAGCAGCAACAGGAATAGCAATCAGCCCCAGCATTTT	CASSNRNSNQPQHF
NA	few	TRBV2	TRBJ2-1	TGTGCCAGCAGTATAGCGGTGAGCTCCTACAATGAGCAGTTCTTC	CASSIAVSSYNEQFF
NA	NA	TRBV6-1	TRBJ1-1	TGTGCCAGCACGGGCCAGGAGGGAGGGAGGACTGAAGCTTTCTTT	CASTGQEGGRTEAFF
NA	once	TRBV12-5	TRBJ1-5	TGTGCTAGTGGCCGAGATCAGCCCCAGCATTTT	CASGRDQPQHF
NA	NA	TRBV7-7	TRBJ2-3	TGTGCTAGCAGCCCCACTACAAGCACAGATACGCAGTATTTT	CASSPTTSTDTQYF
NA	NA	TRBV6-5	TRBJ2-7	TGTGCCAGCAGGATGAGTCCCCTCGCTCTCTACGAGCAGTACTTC	CASRMSPLALYEQYF
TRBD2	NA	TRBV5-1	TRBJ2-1	TGCGCCAGCAGCTCCCCGACTAGCGGGAGGGCGGATGAGCAGTTCTTC	CASSSPTSGRADEQFF
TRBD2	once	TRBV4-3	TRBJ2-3	TGCGCCAGCAGCCTCGGGGGGACTAGCGGCACAGATACGCAGTATTTT	CASSLGGTSGTDTQYF
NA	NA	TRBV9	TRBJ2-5	TGTGCCAGCAGCCTCTCGTTGTACCAAGAGACCCAGTACTTC	CASSLSLYQETQYF
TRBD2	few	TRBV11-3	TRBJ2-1	TGTGCCAGCAGTCGTGGGACTACCAACAATGAGCAGTTCTTC	CASSRGTTNNEQFF
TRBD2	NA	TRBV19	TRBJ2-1	TGTGCCAGTAGTATCCCAGCCCCTAGCGGGAATAACAATGAGCAGTTCTTC	CASSIPAPSGNNNEQFF
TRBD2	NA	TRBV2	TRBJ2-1	TGTGCCAGCACTCAAGGCGGGGGGCCCTACAATGAGCAGTTCTTC	CASTQGGGPYNEQFF
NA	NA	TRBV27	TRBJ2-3	TGTGCCAGCAGTCCTGTAAGCGGTAACACAGATACGCAGTATTTT	CASSPVSGNTDTQYF
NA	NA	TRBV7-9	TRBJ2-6	TGTGCCAGCAGCAAGCGACGTGCTTCCCGGAGCTCTGGGGCCAACGTCCTGACTTTC	CASSKRRASRSSGANVLTF
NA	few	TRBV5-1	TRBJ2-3	TGCGCCAGCAGCCTAGGCGCAGTCTCCACAGATACGCAGTATTTT	CASSLGAVSTDTQYF
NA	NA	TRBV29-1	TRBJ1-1	TGCAGCGTTGAGAGGGTTCCGATGAACACTGAAGCTTTCTTT	CSVERVPMNTEAFF
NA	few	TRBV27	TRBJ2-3	TGTGCCAGCAGGCCCCTTCGGGCAGATACGCAGTATTTT	CASRPLRADTQYF
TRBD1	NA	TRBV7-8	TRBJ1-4	TGTGCCAGCAGCTTATGGGACAGACAAGAAAAATTGTTTTTT	CASSLWDRQEKLFF
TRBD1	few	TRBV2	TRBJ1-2	TGTGCCACCCTTACTAGGGGGACAGGACAGAGCGGTAGTGGCTACACCTTC	CATLTRGTGQSGSGYTF
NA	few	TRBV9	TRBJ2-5	TGTGCCAGCAGCCGAGATCGAGAGACCCAGTACTTC	CASSRDRETQYF
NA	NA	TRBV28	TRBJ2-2	TGTGCCGGAAGAAATCTAGGGAACACCGGGGAGCTGTTTTTT	CAGRNLGNTGELFF
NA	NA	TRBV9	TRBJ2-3	TGTGCCAGCAGCGTAGCTCCCGTGCGTCTCACAGATACGCAGTATTTT	CASSVAPVRLTDTQYF
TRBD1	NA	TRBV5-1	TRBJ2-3	TGCGCCAGCAGCCTCGGACAGGTCACAGATACGCAGTATTTT	CASSLGQVTDTQYF
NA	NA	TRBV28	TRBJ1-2	TGTGCCAGCAGTTCGTCATCCTCAAGGGGGGGAAGGTATGGCTACACCTTC	CASSSSSSRGGRYGYTF
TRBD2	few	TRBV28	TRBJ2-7	TGTGCCAGCAGTTCCGGGACTAGCGGGAGCCACGAGCAGTACTTC	CASSSGTSGSHEQYF
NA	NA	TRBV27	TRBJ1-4	TGTACCAGCAATGATCGAGGGTGGGAGGGGGAAAAACTGTTTTTT	CTSNDRGWEGEKLFF
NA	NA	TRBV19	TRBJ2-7	TGTGCCAGTAGTATGGGGGCAGGGGTCGGCTACGAGCAGTACTTC	CASSMGAGVGYEQYF
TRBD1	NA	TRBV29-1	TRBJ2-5	TGCAGCGTTGCGCTAGGGACAGGGGGTGGTGAGACCCAGTACTTC	CSVALGTGGGETQYF
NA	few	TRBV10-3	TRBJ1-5	TGTGCCATCAGTGAGATGGGGAGGGGGGGACTCAATCAGCCCCAGCATTTT	CAISEMGRGGLNQPQHF
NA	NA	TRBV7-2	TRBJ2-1	TGTGCCAGCAGCTCCATCGGGGAGCCGCCCTACAATGAGCAGTTCTTC	CASSSIGEPPYNEQFF
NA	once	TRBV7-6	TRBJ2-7	TGTGCCAGCAGCCTCGCCAGGGGCTACGAGCAGTACTTC	CASSLARGYEQYF
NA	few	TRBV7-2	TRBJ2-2	TGTGCCAGCAGCCCCGTGGCCACCGGGGAGCTGTTTTTT	CASSPVATGELFF
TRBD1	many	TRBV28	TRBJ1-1	TGTGCCAGCAGTGTTACAGGGGAGGTCCTCATGAACACTGAAGCTTTCTTT	CASSVTGEVLMNTEAFF
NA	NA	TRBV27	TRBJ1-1	TGTGCCAGCAGTTTATTCCAAAACACTGAAGCTTTCTTT	CASSLFQNTEAFF
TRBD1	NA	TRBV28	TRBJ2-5	TGTGCCAGCAGGGCGGCACAGGGGGCCGGGACCCAGTACTTC	CASRAAQGAGTQYF
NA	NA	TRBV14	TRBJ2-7	TGTGCCAGCAGCCGTAATGGGGGACACTACGAGCAGTACTTC	CASSRNGGHYEQYF
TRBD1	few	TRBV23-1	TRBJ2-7	TGCGCCAGCAGTCACCTTCCGGACAGGGCGTCCTACGAGCAGTACTTC	CASSHLPDRASYEQYF
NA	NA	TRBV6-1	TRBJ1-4	TGTGCCCTACTAGACACTGCAACTAATGAAAAACTGTTTTTT	CALLDTATNEKLFF
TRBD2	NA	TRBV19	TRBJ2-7	TGTGCCAGTAGTATTGCTAGCGGGAGTATCTACGAGCAGTACTTC	CASSIASGSIYEQYF
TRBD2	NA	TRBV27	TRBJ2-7	TGTGCCAGCAGTCCTCTAGCGGGAGGGAGCTACGAGCAGTACTTC	CASSPLAGGSYEQYF
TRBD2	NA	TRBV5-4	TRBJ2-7	TGTGCCAGCAGCCCCGGACTAGCGATAGAGCAGTACTTC	CASSPGLAIEQYF
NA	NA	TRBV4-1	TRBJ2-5	TGCGCCAGCAGCCAAGCCGGGGTAGAGACCCAGTACTTC	CASSQAGVETQYF
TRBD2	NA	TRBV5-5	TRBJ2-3	TGTGCCAGCAGCTCCTTATCGGGAGGGAGGACAGATACGCAGTATTTT	CASSSLSGGRTDTQYF
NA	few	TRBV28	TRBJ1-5	TGTGCCAGCACCGACTTGATGGGTGGGCAGCATTTT	CASTDLMGGQHF
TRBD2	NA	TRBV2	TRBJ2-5	TGTGCCAGCAGTGAAGTGGGACTAGTTCAAGAGACCCAGTACTTC	CASSEVGLVQETQYF
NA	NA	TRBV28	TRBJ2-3	TGTGCCAGCAGTTCCCCAAGGGGGAGAGCAGATACGCAGTATTTT	CASSSPRGRADTQYF
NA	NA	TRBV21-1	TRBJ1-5	TGTGCCAGCAGCAAATACAGGAAGGTCGGTCAGCCCCAGCATTTT	CASSKYRKVGQPQHF
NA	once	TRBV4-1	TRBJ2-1	TGCGCCAGCAGCCAGCGGAGCCTCAACAATGAGCAGTTCTTC	CASSQRSLNNEQFF
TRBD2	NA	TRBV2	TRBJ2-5	TGTGCCAGCAGCACTAGCGGGAGCGGTGAGACCCAGTACTTC	CASSTSGSGETQYF
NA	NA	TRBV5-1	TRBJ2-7	TGCGCCAGCAGCTGGGGGCAGCGTGGCTCCTACGAGCAGTACTTC	CASSWGQRGSYEQYF
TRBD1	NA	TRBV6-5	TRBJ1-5	TGTGCCAGCAGTAGGGACAGGGGTGGTGAACAGCCCCAGCATTTT	CASSRDRGGEQPQHF
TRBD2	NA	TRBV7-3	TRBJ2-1	TGTGCCAGCAGCCAAGCAGCGGGAGGAATATATGAGCAGTTCTTC	CASSQAAGGIYEQFF
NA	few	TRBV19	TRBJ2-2	TGTGCCAGTAGCTTCGCCGGGGAGCTGTTTTTT	CASSFAGELFF